A selection of T cell receptor beta chains follows, all from one sample in a study of cytomegalovirus exposure and HLA in healthy donors. Here immunoSEQ multiplex PCR was the method, and the copy in TCRdb shows in-frame clones only, minus some. This sample has about 180,000 clones, with 86% found just once. The specimen was PBMCs. These receptor sequences come from a man aged 18 to 29 in good health and CMV-seropositive. Each CDR3 is given with its conserved first and last residue. The D gene is left open where the match is weak. Not every row has a clone size; where given, it reads once, few, many or a size class.

v_call	clone_size	j_call	d_call	cdr3_aa	cdr3_nt
TRBV7-2	-	TRBJ2-7	-	CASSLLVSEQYF	TGTGCCAGCAGCTTATTAGTTAGCGAGCAGTACTTC
TRBV29-1	-	TRBJ2-3	-	CSVVQLEPNLRTDTQYF	TGCAGCGTTGTGCAACTAGAACCGAACCTTCGAACAGATACGCAGTATTTT
TRBV13	-	TRBJ2-1	TRBD1	CASSLFGQAISLPYNEQFF	TGTGCCAGCAGCTTATTCGGACAGGCGATCTCACTTCCCTACAATGAGCAGTTCTTC
TRBV5-6	-	TRBJ2-5	-	CASYRLDRGQETQYF	TGTGCCAGCTATCGTCTTGACCGGGGACAAGAGACCCAGTACTTC
TRBV7-6	-	TRBJ1-5	TRBD1	CASSLGRGGNQPQHF	TGTGCCAGCAGCTTAGGCAGGGGGGGCAATCAGCCCCAGCATTTT
TRBV5-4	-	TRBJ1-1	-	CASSLGQAEAFF	TGTGCCAGCAGCTTGGGGCAGGCGGAAGCTTTCTTT
TRBV7-2	-	TRBJ2-7	TRBD2	CASSVSGSDSYEQYF	TGTGCCAGCAGCGTAAGCGGGAGCGACTCCTACGAGCAGTACTTC
TRBV14	-	TRBJ1-4	-	CASSQWGSTVNEKLFF	TGTGCCAGCAGCCAATGGGGCAGCACCGTTAATGAAAAACTGTTTTTT
TRBV29-1	-	TRBJ2-3	-	CSVPGDTQYF	TGCAGCGTTCCCGGAGATACGCAGTATTTT
TRBV19	-	TRBJ1-5	-	CASSTRGGGWGQPQHF	TGTGCCAGTAGTACCCGGGGCGGGGGCTGGGGTCAGCCCCAGCATTTT
TRBV29-1	once	TRBJ2-1	TRBD1	CSVDGGTGARNYNEQFF	TGCAGCGTTGATGGAGGAACAGGGGCCCGGAATTACAATGAGCAGTTCTTC
TRBV7-9	once	TRBJ1-1	-	CASSFPTGMGSNTEAFF	TGTGCCAGCAGCTTCCCAACAGGGATGGGTTCTAACACTGAAGCTTTCTTT
TRBV25-1	-	TRBJ1-1	TRBD1	CASRDRGSNTEAFF	TGTGCCAGCAGGGACAGGGGATCCAACACTGAAGCTTTCTTT
TRBV29-1	-	TRBJ1-2	-	CSVDRRSVADYGYTF	TGCAGCGTTGATAGACGGTCGGTCGCGGACTATGGCTACACCTTC
TRBV19	-	TRBJ1-2	TRBD1	CASTWGDRDNYGYTF	TGTGCCAGTACCTGGGGGGACAGAGATAACTATGGCTACACCTTC
TRBV6-5	-	TRBJ1-1	-	CASSYTTENTEAFF	TGTGCCAGCAGTTACACCACAGAGAACACTGAAGCTTTCTTT
TRBV19	-	TRBJ2-7	TRBD1	CASRDRAHEQYF	TGTGCCAGTAGGGACAGGGCCCACGAGCAGTACTTC
TRBV27	-	TRBJ2-7	-	CASSFSRDVEQYF	TGTGCCAGCAGTTTCTCTCGGGATGTAGAGCAGTACTTC
TRBV6-5	once	TRBJ1-1	TRBD1	CASSYWGQGDTEAFF	TGTGCCAGCAGTTACTGGGGACAGGGGGACACTGAAGCTTTCTTT
TRBV9	-	TRBJ2-1	-	CASSVFKEGEQFF	TGTGCCAGCAGCGTTTTTAAGGAGGGAGAGCAGTTCTTC
TRBV7-6	-	TRBJ1-2	-	CASSLESGSVYGYTF	TGTGCCAGCAGCTTAGAATCAGGGTCGGTCTATGGCTACACCTTC
TRBV27	-	TRBJ1-5	TRBD1	CASSGTGNNQPQHF	TGTGCCAGCAGCGGGACAGGCAACAATCAGCCCCAGCATTTT
TRBV5-1	-	TRBJ2-2	-	CASSFRANTGELFF	TGCGCCAGCAGCTTCAGGGCGAACACCGGGGAGCTGTTTTTT
TRBV7-2	-	TRBJ2-5	-	CAGSGYQGETQYF	TGTGCCGGAAGTGGGTACCAGGGGGAGACCCAGTACTTC
TRBV7-6	-	TRBJ2-1	TRBD2	CASSPPGLAGGPYNEQFF	TGTGCCAGCAGCCCTCCGGGACTAGCGGGAGGGCCCTACAATGAGCAGTTCTTC
TRBV5-1	-	TRBJ2-5	TRBD2	CASSLRPSGLQETQYF	TGCGCCAGCAGCTTGAGGCCTAGCGGTCTCCAAGAGACCCAGTACTTC
TRBV4-2	-	TRBJ2-3	TRBD2	CASSEGSSGRGTGTDTQYF	TGTGCCAGCAGCGAAGGGTCCAGCGGGAGGGGGACTGGCACAGATACGCAGTATTTT
TRBV6-1	-	TRBJ1-2	TRBD1	CASSAGTGSYGYTF	TGTGCCAGCAGTGCCGGGACAGGGAGCTATGGCTACACCTTC
TRBV9	-	TRBJ2-7	-	CASSVAWGDSYEQYF	TGTGCCAGCAGCGTAGCGTGGGGGGACTCCTACGAGCAGTACTTC
TRBV28	-	TRBJ1-2	-	CASSLVLYGYTF	TGTGCCAGCAGCCTTGTATTATATGGCTACACCTTC
TRBV28	few	TRBJ1-2	-	CASSLARAGENGYTF	TGTGCCAGCAGTTTAGCCCGTGCTGGGGAGAATGGCTACACCTTC
TRBV6-6	-	TRBJ1-1	-	CASRPQWNTEAFF	TGTGCCAGCAGGCCACAGTGGAACACTGAAGCTTTCTTT
TRBV10-3	once	TRBJ1-2	TRBD1	CAISWDRGYGYTF	TGTGCCATCAGTTGGGACAGGGGGTATGGCTACACCTTC
TRBV27	-	TRBJ2-5	-	CASSFGGIWETQYF	TGTGCCAGCAGTTTTGGGGGGATCTGGGAGACCCAGTACTTC
TRBV4-2	-	TRBJ2-1	TRBD2	CASSQALPSGASYNEQFF	TGTGCCAGCAGCCAAGCCCTTCCTAGCGGGGCCTCCTACAATGAGCAGTTCTTC
TRBV6-6	-	TRBJ2-5	-	CASGYLSTETQYF	TGTGCCAGCGGGTACCTTAGCACGGAGACCCAGTACTTC
TRBV18	-	TRBJ1-1	-	CASSQRTEAFF	TGTGCCAGCTCACAGCGTACTGAAGCTTTCTTT
TRBV6-5	-	TRBJ2-4	-	CASSSRGDIQYF	TGTGCCAGCAGCAGTCGCGGGGACATTCAGTACTTC
TRBV7-2	-	TRBJ2-7	-	CASSQTGPSYEQYF	TGTGCCAGCAGCCAAACAGGGCCCTCCTACGAGCAGTACTTC
TRBV19	few	TRBJ2-7	TRBD1	CATRDPGQTYEQYF	TGTGCCACGAGGGACCCGGGACAGACCTACGAGCAGTACTTC
TRBV10-3	-	TRBJ2-3	-	CAISYQGGDTDTQYF	TGTGCCATCAGTTACCAGGGTGGGGACACAGATACGCAGTATTTT
TRBV7-2	-	TRBJ2-2	-	CASRAPGHMTGELFF	TGTGCCAGCAGGGCTCCGGGACACATGACCGGGGAGCTGTTTTTT
TRBV7-9	-	TRBJ2-1	-	CASSLGSRENPYNEQFF	TGTGCCAGCAGCTTAGGGTCTAGGGAGAACCCCTACAATGAGCAGTTCTTC
TRBV7-6	-	TRBJ1-1	-	CASSLSLRSEAFF	TGTGCCAGCAGCTTATCCCTGCGCTCTGAAGCTTTCTTT
TRBV29-1	-	TRBJ2-1	-	CSDRESSYNEQFF	TGCAGCGATCGGGAGAGCTCCTACAATGAGCAGTTCTTC
TRBV19	-	TRBJ2-2	TRBD2	CASSIYLAGGPGELFF	TGTGCCAGTAGTATCTATCTAGCGGGAGGGCCCGGGGAGCTGTTTTTT
TRBV6-1	-	TRBJ1-1	TRBD1	CASTARGDTEAFF	TGTGCCAGCACCGCCAGGGGGGATACTGAAGCTTTCTTT
TRBV11-2	-	TRBJ2-1	TRBD1	CASSSRQGADEQFF	TGTGCCAGCAGCTCCCGACAGGGGGCGGATGAGCAGTTCTTC
TRBV7-9	-	TRBJ2-1	-	CASSFATRPYEQFF	TGTGCCAGCAGCTTCGCGACTCGTCCCTATGAGCAGTTCTTC
TRBV4-2	-	TRBJ2-1	TRBD2	CASSGGLAGYNEQFF	TGTGCCAGCAGCGGGGGACTAGCGGGCTACAATGAGCAGTTCTTC
TRBV19	-	TRBJ2-7	TRBD2	CASSGGGDPSYEQYF	TGTGCCAGTAGTGGCGGGGGGGACCCTTCCTACGAGCAGTACTTC
TRBV10-2	-	TRBJ1-2	-	CASSDGESYGYTF	TGCGCCAGCAGTGATGGAGAGAGTTATGGCTACACCTTC
TRBV28	-	TRBJ2-7	TRBD1	CASSPGQSSEQYF	TGTGCCAGCAGCCCGGGACAGAGCTCTGAGCAGTACTTC
TRBV2	-	TRBJ2-7	-	CASSEALLYFPIHF	TGTGCCAGCAGTGAAGCGCTTTTATACTTCCCCATCCACTTC
TRBV7-2	-	TRBJ2-1	TRBD2	CASRRSGNYNEQFF	TGTGCCAGCAGGCGTAGCGGGAACTACAATGAGCAGTTCTTC